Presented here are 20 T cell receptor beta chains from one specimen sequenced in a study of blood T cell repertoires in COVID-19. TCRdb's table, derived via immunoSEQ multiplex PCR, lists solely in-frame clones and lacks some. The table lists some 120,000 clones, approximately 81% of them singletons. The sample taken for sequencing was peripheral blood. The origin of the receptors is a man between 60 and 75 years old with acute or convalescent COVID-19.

CDR3 loop: CAWSVRSPNEQFF. The CDR3 coding sequence is TGTGCCTGGAGTGTACGGAGCCCCAATGAGCAGTTCTTC. The chain combines TRBV30 with TRBJ2-1; unclear D gene. The CDR3 has 13 amino acids. Germline V lookup: CDR1 GTSNPN, CDR2 SVGIG (reference sequence). V gave up 0 bases and J gave up 6 bases, with 9 bases separating them.

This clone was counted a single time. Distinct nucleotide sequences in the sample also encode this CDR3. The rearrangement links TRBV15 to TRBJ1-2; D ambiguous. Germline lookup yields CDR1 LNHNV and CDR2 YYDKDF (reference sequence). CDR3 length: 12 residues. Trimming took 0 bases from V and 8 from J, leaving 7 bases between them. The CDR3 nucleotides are TGTGCCACCAGCAGAGATTTACGGGGCTACACCTTC. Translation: CATSRDLRGYTF.

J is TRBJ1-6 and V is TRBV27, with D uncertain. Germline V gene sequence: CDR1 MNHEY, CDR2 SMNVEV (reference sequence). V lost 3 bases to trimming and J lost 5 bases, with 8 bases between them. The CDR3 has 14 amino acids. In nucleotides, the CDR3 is TGTGCCAGCAGTTTGCACCCTAATAATTCACCCCTCCACTTT. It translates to CASSLHPNNSPLHF.

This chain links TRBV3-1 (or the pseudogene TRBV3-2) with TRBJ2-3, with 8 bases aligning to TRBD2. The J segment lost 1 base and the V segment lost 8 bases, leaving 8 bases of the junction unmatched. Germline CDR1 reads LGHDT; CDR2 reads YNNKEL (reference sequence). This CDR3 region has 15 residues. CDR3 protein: CASGNRGGGTDTQYF. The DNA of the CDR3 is TGTGCCAGCGGGAATCGGGGGGGAGGCACAGATACGCAGTATTTT.

The CDR3 sequence: CASSLPTSNFNEQFF. The CDR3 DNA is TGTGCCAGCAGCCTACCGACTAGCAATTTCAATGAGCAGTTCTTC. The chain couples TRBV6-5 to TRBJ2-1; 7 bases are shared with TRBD2. Looked up from germline, CDR1 is MNHEY and CDR2 is SVGAGI. V lost 6 bases and J lost 6; bases outside the gene matches: 11. This CDR3 is 15 amino acids long.

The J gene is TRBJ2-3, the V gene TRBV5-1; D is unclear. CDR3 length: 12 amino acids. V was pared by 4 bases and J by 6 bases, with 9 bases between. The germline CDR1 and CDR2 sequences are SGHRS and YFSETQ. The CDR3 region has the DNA TGCGCCAGCAGCCAACTATTTGATACGCAGTATTTT. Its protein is CASSQLFDTQYF.

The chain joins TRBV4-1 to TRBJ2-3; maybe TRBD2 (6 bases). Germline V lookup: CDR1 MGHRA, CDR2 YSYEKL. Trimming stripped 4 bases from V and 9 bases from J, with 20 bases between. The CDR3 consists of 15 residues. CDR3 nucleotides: TGCGCCAGCAGCCCGCGGGACGGGTGGGGGGAGACGCAGTATTTT. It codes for CASSPRDGWGETQYF.

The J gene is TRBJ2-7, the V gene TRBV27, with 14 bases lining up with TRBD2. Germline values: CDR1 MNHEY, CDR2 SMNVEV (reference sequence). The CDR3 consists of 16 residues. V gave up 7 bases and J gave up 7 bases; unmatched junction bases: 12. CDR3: CASKTTSGGAQGEQYF. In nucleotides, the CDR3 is TGTGCCAGCAAAACGACTAGCGGGGGGGCTCAGGGGGAGCAGTACTTC.

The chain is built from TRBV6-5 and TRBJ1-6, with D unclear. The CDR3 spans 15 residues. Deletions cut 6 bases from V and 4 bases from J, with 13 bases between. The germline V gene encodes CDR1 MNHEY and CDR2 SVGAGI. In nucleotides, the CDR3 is TGTGCCAGCAGAGCCCCCGGGGTATATAATTCACCCCTCCACTTT. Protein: CASRAPGVYNSPLHF.

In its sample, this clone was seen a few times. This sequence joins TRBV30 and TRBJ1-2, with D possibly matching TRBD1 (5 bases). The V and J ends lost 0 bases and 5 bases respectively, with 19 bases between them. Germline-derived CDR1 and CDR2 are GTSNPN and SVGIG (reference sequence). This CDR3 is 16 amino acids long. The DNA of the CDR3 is TGTGCCTGGAGTGTACTCGGGGGAGACGGGGGTTATGGCTACACCTTC. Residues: CAWSVLGGDGGYGYTF. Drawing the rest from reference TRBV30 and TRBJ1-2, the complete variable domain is SQTIHQWPATLVQPVGSPLSLECTVEGTSNPNLYWYRQAAGRGLQLLFYSVGIGQISSEVPQNLSASRPQDRQFILSSKKLLLSDSGFYLCAWSVLGGDGGYGYTFGSGTRLTVV.

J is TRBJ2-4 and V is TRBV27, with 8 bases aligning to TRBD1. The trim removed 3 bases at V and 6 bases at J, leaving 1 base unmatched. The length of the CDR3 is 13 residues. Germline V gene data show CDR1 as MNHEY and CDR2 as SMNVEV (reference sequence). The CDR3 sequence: CASSFGTGNIQYF. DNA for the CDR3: TGTGCCAGCAGTTTTGGGACAGGAAACATTCAGTACTTC.

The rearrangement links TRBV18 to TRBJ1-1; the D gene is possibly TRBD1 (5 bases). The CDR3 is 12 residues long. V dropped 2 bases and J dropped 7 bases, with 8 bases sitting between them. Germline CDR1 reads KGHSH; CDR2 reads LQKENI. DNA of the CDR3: TGTGCCAGCTCACCAGTGGGGCGTGAAGCTTTCTTT. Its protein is CASSPVGREAFF.

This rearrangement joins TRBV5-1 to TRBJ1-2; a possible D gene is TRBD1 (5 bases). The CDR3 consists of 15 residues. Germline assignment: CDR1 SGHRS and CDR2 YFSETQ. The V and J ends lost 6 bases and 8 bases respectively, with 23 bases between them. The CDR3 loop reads CASNPSTSTVVGYTF. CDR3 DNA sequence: TGCGCCAGCAACCCTTCAACATCGACAGTCGTAGGCTACACCTTC. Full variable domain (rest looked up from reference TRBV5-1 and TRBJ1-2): KAGVTQTPRYLIKTRGQQVTLSCSPISGHRSVSWYQQTPGQGLQFLFEYFSETQRNKGNFPGRFSGRQFSNSRSEMNVSTLELGDSALYLCASNPSTSTVVGYTFGSGTRLTVV.

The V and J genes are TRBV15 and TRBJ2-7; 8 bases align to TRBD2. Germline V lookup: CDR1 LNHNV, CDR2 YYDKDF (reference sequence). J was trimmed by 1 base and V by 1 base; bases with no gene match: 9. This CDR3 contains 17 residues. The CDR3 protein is CATSRGSLAGKSYEQYF. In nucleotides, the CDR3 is TGTGCCACCAGCAGAGGTTCCCTAGCGGGTAAATCCTACGAGCAGTACTTC.

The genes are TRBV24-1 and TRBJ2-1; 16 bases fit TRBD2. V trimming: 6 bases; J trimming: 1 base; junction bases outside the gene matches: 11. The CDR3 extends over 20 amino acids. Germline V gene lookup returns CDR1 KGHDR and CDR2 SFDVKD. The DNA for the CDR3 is TGTGCCACCAGTTCAGAGAAGGGACTAGCGGGAGGGCCTTCCTACAATGAGCAGTTCTTC. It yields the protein CATSSEKGLAGGPSYNEQFF.

The CDR3 coding sequence is TGTGCCAGCAGTTTCCGGACAACCGGGGAGCTGTTTTTT. It encodes CASSFRTTGELFF. The V call is TRBV12-3 or TRBV12-4, the J call TRBJ2-2, with D maybe TRBD1 (5 bases). V shed 3 bases and J shed 5 bases, with 7 bases lying between them. CDR3 size: 13 residues.

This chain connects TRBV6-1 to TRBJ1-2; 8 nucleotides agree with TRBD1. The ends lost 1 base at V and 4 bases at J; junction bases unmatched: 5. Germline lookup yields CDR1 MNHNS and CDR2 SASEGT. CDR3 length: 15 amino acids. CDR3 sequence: CASSEDPGGVYGYTF. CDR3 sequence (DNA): TGTGCCAGCAGTGAAGACCCAGGGGGCGTCTATGGCTACACCTTC.

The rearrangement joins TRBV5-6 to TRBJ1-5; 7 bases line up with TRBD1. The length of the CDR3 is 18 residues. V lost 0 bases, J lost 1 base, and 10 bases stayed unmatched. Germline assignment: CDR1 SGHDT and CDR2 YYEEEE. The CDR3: CASSLGPSGGTSNQPQHF. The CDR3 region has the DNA TGTGCCAGCAGCTTGGGTCCATCAGGGGGGACCAGCAATCAGCCCCAGCATTTT.

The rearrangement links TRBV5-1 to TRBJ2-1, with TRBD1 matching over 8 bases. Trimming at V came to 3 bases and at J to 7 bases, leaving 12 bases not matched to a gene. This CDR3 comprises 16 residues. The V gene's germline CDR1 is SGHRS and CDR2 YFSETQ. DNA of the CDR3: TGCGCCAGCAGCTATGTGATAAAAACAGGGGGTAATGAGCAGTTCTTC. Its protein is CASSYVIKTGGNEQFF.

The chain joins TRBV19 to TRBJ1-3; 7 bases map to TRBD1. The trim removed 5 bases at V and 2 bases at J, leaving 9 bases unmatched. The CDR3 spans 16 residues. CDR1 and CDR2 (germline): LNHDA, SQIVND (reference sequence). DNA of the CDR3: TGTGCCAGTAGTTCGACGGGACAGCCGACTGGAAACACCATATATTTT. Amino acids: CASSSTGQPTGNTIYF. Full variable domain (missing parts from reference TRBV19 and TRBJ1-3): DGGITQSPKYLFRKEGQNVTLSCEQNLNHDAMYWYRQDPGQGLRLIYYSQIVNDFQKGDIAEGYSVSREKKESFPLTVTSAQKNPTAFYLCASSSTGQPTGNTIYFGEGSWLTVV.